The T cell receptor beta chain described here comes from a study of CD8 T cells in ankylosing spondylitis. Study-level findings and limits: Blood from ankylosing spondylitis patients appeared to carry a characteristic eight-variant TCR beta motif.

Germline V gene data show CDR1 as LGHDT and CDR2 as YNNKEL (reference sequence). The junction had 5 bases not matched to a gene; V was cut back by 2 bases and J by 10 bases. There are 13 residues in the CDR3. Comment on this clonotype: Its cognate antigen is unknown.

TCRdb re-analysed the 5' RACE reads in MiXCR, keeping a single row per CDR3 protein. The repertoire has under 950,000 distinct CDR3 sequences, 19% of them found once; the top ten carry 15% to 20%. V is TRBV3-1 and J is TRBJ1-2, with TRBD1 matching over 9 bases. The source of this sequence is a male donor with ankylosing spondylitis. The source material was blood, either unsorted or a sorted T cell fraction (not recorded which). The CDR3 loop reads CASSQWTGVDYTF. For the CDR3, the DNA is TGTGCCAGCAGCCAATGGACAGGGGTTGACTACACCTTC.